A single TCR beta chain is shown here with its context. This clonotype showed up many times. Its antigen is unknown. The sample holds no much larger clone one base away, and base qualities are not on file. The CDR3, cysteine through phenylalanine, is 14 amino acids long. Of all the DNA, just the CDR3 is kept, 42 bases in frame from base 1. According to the germline V gene (reference sequence), CDR1 reads DFQATT and CDR2 reads SNEGSKA. Trimming leaves V shorter by 5 bases and J shorter by 2 bases, with the junction holding 2 bases beyond the gene matches. The library was produced with 5' RACE. Sequenced on a NextSeq 500. Unique molecular identifiers were attached to individual cDNA molecules in the TCR library protocol so that sequencing error and PCR bias could be corrected. TCR alpha and beta chains were both sequenced, and the abundances of alpha and beta sequences in each sample were closely correlated with each other. As for the authors' bioinformatics: Decombinator V4 was used to annotate the V gene, J gene and CDR3 of the TCR sequences. TCRs were defined as expanded if a significant change between any two time points was detected under a Poisson model with p below 0.0001. TCR abundances were normalised to the total number of TCRs sequenced in each sample and reported as counts per million. TRAV1-2 paired with TRAJ12, TRAJ20 or TRAJ33 defined MAIT TCRs, while TRAV10 paired with TRAJ18 defined iNKT TCRs. VDJdb, accessed on 1 November 2021, was searched for TCRs annotated for CMV, EBV and SARS-CoV-2, and TCRs annotated for more than one antigen were excluded. Starting from the raw public reads, TCRdb applied fastp trimming at Q25, assembled clones with MiXCR and retained in-frame beta chains. Rows are unified per CDR3 protein, each entry keeping the most common DNA and genes. V and J calls and clone size were set by TCRdb, not the authors. The sample has about 71,000 distinct CDR3 sequences on record, around 13% of them singletons. In total, the top ten clones hold about 4% of the sample.

The study was a case-control design nested within a healthcare worker cohort in London, UK, with weekly nasopharyngeal swab PCR tests and blood sampling. Healthcare workers were recruited during the week of the UK lockdown, between 23 and 31 March 2020, and followed weekly for up to roughly 15 weeks. The sample is drawn from a study of early T cells in non-severe SARS-CoV-2 infection (dated by TCRdb to the early 2020s). In terms of the full investigation: Bulk RNA from unsorted whole blood was used for TCR sequencing, so alpha and beta chains could not be paired.

Beyond this particular receptor, the publication reports: VDJdb matching was skewed toward anti-spike CD8 responses and likely underestimated virus-specific expansions by missing private and CD4 specificities.

The clonotype comes from an adult who was a healthcare worker with PCR-confirmed SARS-CoV-2 infection or an uninfected control (not recorded which). The chain uses TRBV20-1 and TRBJ2-3; TRBD2 matches 12 bases in the middle. This material consisted of whole blood, taken at baseline. The bases read TGCAGTGCTTGGACTAGCGGGGTCACAGATACGCAGTATTTT. It translates as CSAWTSGVTDTQYF.